The 28 T cell receptor beta chains reported below all come from one sample, sequenced in a study of control samples from healthy donors and cancer patients (TCRdb year 2020). Libraries were prepared through the immunoSEQ multiplex PCR assay. TCRdb's version of the immuneACCESS table is confined to in-frame rearrangements and falls short of the full clone set. An unresolved V gene accounts for under half of the shortfall where checked; the remainder is of unknown origin. In this sample the table shows roughly 80,000 clones, about 88% of which occur a single time. Roughly 5% of the sample comes from the top ten. Sequencing used blood. Receptor source: a woman in her 50s in good health.

The gene calls are TRBV2 and TRBJ2-1; D remains ambiguous. The V gene lost 1 base and the J gene lost 2 bases, with 12 bases spanning the gap. The germline CDR1 and CDR2 sequences are SNHLY and FYNNEI. CDR3 length: 16 residues. CDR3 sequence: CASSEGSLKTYNEQFF. The CDR3 DNA reads as TGTGCCAGCAGTGAAGGGTCCCTAAAAACCTACAATGAGCAGTTCTTC.

This rearrangement joins TRBV7-2 to TRBJ1-2; a weak D match, TRBD1 (5 bases). Trimming removed 1 base at V and 4 bases at J, with 22 bases between. This CDR3 has 18 amino acids. Per germline, CDR1 SGHTA and CDR2 FQGNSA. CDR3 in DNA: TGTGCCAGCAGCTTAGGACTACCGGGACGGACAACTTTCTATGGCTACACCTTC. Translating gives CASSLGLPGRTTFYGYTF.

In DNA, the CDR3 is TGTGCCAGCAGCTTGGGGGGGCCGAGTACCGGGGAGCTGTTTTTT. This sequence encodes CASSLGGPSTGELFF. The chain carries TRBV5-4 and TRBJ2-2, with TRBD1 as a possible D gene (6 bases). The germline gives CDR1 SGHNT, CDR2 YYREEE (reference sequence). The CDR3 is 15 residues long. V lost 0 bases and J lost 5, with 11 bases in between.

The chain recombines TRBV13 with TRBJ2-7; D unresolved. The V end lost 7 bases, the J end lost 5 bases, and 18 bases lay between the germline ends. The CDR3 length is 14 residues. CDR1 is PRHDT, CDR2 FYEKMQ, per germline (reference sequence). CDR3 residues: CASIRKSQSNEQYF. Here the CDR3 DNA reads TGTGCCAGCATTCGCAAATCCCAGAGCAACGAGCAGTACTTC.

The gene calls are TRBV11-2 and TRBJ2-1; D unclear. In germline, CDR1 is SGHAT, CDR2 FQNNGV. Trimming removed 1 base from V and 5 bases from J, with 12 bases in between. The CDR3 totals 15 residues. The CDR3 loop reads CASSLASGFNNEQFF. CDR3 in DNA: TGTGCCAGCAGCTTAGCCTCGGGTTTTAACAATGAGCAGTTCTTC.

This chain links TRBV11-3 with TRBJ1-5; D is ambiguous. Germline CDR1 reads SGHNT; CDR2 reads YENEEA. This CDR3 spans 16 amino acids. V gave up 11 bases and J gave up 1 base, with 21 bases separating them. The CDR3: CADRDRGIPSNQPQHF. The CDR3 DNA reads as TGTGCCGACCGGGATCGAGGCATCCCAAGCAATCAGCCCCAGCATTTT. Full variable domain (outside the CDR3, taken from reference TRBV11-3 and TRBJ1-5): EAGVVQSPRYKIIEKKQPVAFWCNPISGHNTLYWYLQNLGQGPELLIRYENEEAVDDSQLPKDRFSAERLKGVDSTLKIQPAELGDSAVYLCADRDRGIPSNQPQHFGDGTRLSIL.

The chain couples TRBV11-2 to TRBJ2-7, with unresolved D. CDR1 and CDR2 from the germline V gene are SGHAT and FQNNGV. The CDR3 extends over 12 amino acids. V was shortened by 4 bases and J by 4 bases, with 8 bases between the two germline ends. CDR3 sequence: CASSSNSYEQYF. The CDR3, as DNA: TGTGCCAGCAGCTCAAATTCTTACGAGCAGTACTTC.

The chain joins TRBV19 to TRBJ2-7; D assignment may be TRBD1 or TRBD2 (5 bases each). The CDR3 contains 15 residues. CDR1 is LNHDA, CDR2 SQIVND, per germline (reference sequence). With 4 bases removed from V and 2 bases from J, the gap between germline ends came to 15 bases. The CDR3 sequence: CASSTARTGPYEQYF. CDR3 coding DNA: TGTGCCAGTAGTACAGCGCGGACGGGGCCCTACGAGCAGTACTTC.

Only a few counts were recorded for this clone. The CDR3 loop reads CASAPAGYDQPQHF. The CDR3 nucleotides read TGTGCTAGTGCCCCTGCGGGGTATGATCAGCCCCAGCATTTT. This chain connects TRBV12-5 to TRBJ1-5; D call uncertain. The CDR3 extends over 14 amino acids. Germline CDR1 and CDR2: LGHNT and FRNRAP. The germline V and J ends were trimmed by 7 bases and 5 bases, with 15 bases remaining between them.

The V and J genes are TRBV11-2 and TRBJ2-1, with D possibly matching TRBD1 (6 bases). This CDR3 is built from 19 residues. Trimming removed 1 base at V and 7 bases at J, with 26 bases between. Looked up from germline, CDR1 is SGHAT and CDR2 is FQNNGV. The CDR3 here is CASSLGEGRGRVIHNEQFF. CDR3 in DNA: TGTGCCAGCAGCTTAGGCGAGGGCAGGGGCCGGGTGATACATAATGAGCAGTTCTTC. Using reference TRBV11-2 and TRBJ2-1 for the parts outside the CDR3, the full variable domain is EAGVAQSPRYKIIEKRQSVAFWCNPISGHATLYWYQQILGQGPKLLIQFQNNGVVDDSQLPKDRFSAERLKGVDSTLKIQPAKLEDSAVYLCASSLGEGRGRVIHNEQFFGPGTRLTVL.

The CDR3 sequence: CAWSVQASGGAGELFF. The CDR3 DNA is TGTGCCTGGAGTGTACAGGCTAGCGGGGGGGCCGGGGAGCTGTTTTTT. This chain connects TRBV30 to TRBJ2-2; 12 nucleotides match TRBD2. Germline assignment: CDR1 GTSNPN and CDR2 SVGIG (reference sequence). The CDR3 has 16 residues. V gave up 0 bases and J gave up 6 bases; unmatched junction bases: 5.

The chain couples TRBV30 to TRBJ1-4; 7 bases are shared with TRBD1. Trimming took 6 bases from V and 7 from J; bases not matched to a gene: 11. The CDR3 spans 14 residues. The germline V gene has CDR1 GTSNPN and CDR2 SVGIG (reference sequence). The CDR3 DNA sequence: TGTGCCTGCCAAGCCGGGACAGAACGTGAAAAACTGTTTTTT. Protein: CACQAGTEREKLFF.

The V and J genes are TRBV11-3 and TRBJ2-2, with D possibly being TRBD2 (6 bases). V was shortened by 5 bases and J by 6 bases, with 13 bases between the two germline ends. From germline, CDR1 is SGHNT and CDR2 YENEEA. This CDR3 spans 14 amino acids. This CDR3 is CASSVVAGSGELFF. In nucleotides, the CDR3 is TGTGCCAGCAGCGTAGTTGCGGGGTCCGGGGAGCTGTTTTTT.

Only one count was recorded for this clone. The chain links TRBV3-1 (or the pseudogene TRBV3-2) to TRBJ1-1, with no clear D. This CDR3 region has 13 residues. The ends were cut back, 0 bases at V and 2 bases at J, with 4 bases in the middle. In germline, CDR1 is LGHDT, CDR2 YNNKEL (reference sequence). CDR3 residues: CASSQDLNTEAFF. The CDR3 DNA reads as TGTGCCAGCAGCCAAGATCTCAACACTGAAGCTTTCTTT.

The table lists this clone with a count of one. The chain is built from TRBV5-8 and TRBJ2-5; 8 nucleotides align to TRBD1. The ends lost 5 bases at V and 2 bases at J; junction bases unmatched: 11. The germline CDR1 and CDR2 sequences are SGHTS and YDEGEE. CDR3 size: 16 residues. The CDR3 DNA is TGTGCCAGCAGTGCCCGGGCGGGACAGGCACAAGAGACCCAGTACTTC. Encoded protein: CASSARAGQAQETQYF.

V and J are TRBV5-1 and TRBJ1-2; a possible D gene is TRBD1 (5 bases). V gave up 5 bases and J gave up 4 bases, with 12 bases separating them. There are 13 residues in the CDR3. The germline CDR1 and CDR2 sequences are SGHRS and YFSETQ. This chain's CDR3 is CASRGEEGYGYTF. CDR3 in DNA: TGCGCCAGCAGAGGGGAAGAAGGCTATGGCTACACCTTC.

This clone was seen only once. The chain is built from TRBV6-6 and TRBJ1-1, with TRBD1 as a possible D gene (5 bases). The germline CDR1 and CDR2 sequences are MNHNY and SVGAGI (reference sequence). Trimming pared 4 bases from V and 0 bases from J, leaving 9 bases between. The CDR3 runs to 14 residues. CDR3 nucleotides: TGTGCCAGCAGTTCTGACAGTATGAACACTGAAGCTTTCTTT. Its translation: CASSSDSMNTEAFF.

The chain couples TRBV4-1 to TRBJ2-7; 8 bases are a match to TRBD2. Looked up from germline, CDR1 is MGHRA and CDR2 is YSYEKL. This CDR3 is built from 13 residues. With V trimmed by 4 bases and J by 7 bases, 6 bases remained unmatched. CDR3 bases: TGCGCCAGCAGCCCCGTAGCGGGGCTGGAGCAGTACTTC. This gives the protein CASSPVAGLEQYF.

The rearrangement uses TRBV20-1 and TRBJ2-1, with unresolved D. This CDR3 has 11 residues. Per the germline V gene, CDR1 is DFQATT and CDR2 is SNEGSKA (reference sequence). V shed 7 bases and J shed 9 bases, with 13 bases lying between them. The CDR3, as DNA: TGCAGTGTTCAGAGAATTGGTGAGCAGTTCTTC. This codes for CSVQRIGEQFF.

The rearrangement joins TRBV6-5 to TRBJ2-7; D might be TRBD1 (6 bases). CDR3 length equals 15 residues. Trimming cost V 5 bases and J 0 bases, with 14 bases left between them. Per the germline V gene, CDR1 is MNHEY and CDR2 is SVGAGI. The CDR3 protein is CASSRRQDPSYEQYF. CDR3 coding DNA: TGTGCCAGCAGTAGGAGACAGGACCCCTCCTACGAGCAGTACTTC.

The chain recombines TRBV2 with TRBJ1-2, with TRBD1 identical over 11 bases. Germline CDR1 is SNHLY and CDR2 is FYNNEI. CDR3 length equals 16 residues. V lost 6 bases to trimming and J lost 0 bases; unmatched junction nucleotides: 6. The CDR3 sequence: CASRDGQGASNYGYTF. The CDR3 DNA reads as TGTGCCAGCAGGGATGGACAGGGGGCGTCTAACTATGGCTACACCTTC.

This chain's CDR3 is CASSQEVSFSGANVLTF. The CDR3 nucleotides are TGTGCCAGCAGCCAAGAAGTTTCCTTTTCTGGGGCCAACGTCCTGACTTTC. The chain recombines TRBV3-1 (or the pseudogene TRBV3-2) with TRBJ2-6; D not certain. Trimming removed 0 bases from V and 1 base from J, with 10 bases in between. CDR1 and CDR2 from the germline V gene are LGHDT and YNNKEL (reference sequence). The CDR3 loop spans 17 amino acids.

This clone was observed a single time. This chain joins TRBV19 and TRBJ1-1, with D possibly matching TRBD1 (5 bases). The CDR3 consists of 14 residues. CDR1 LNHDA and CDR2 SQIVND come from the germline V gene (reference sequence). Trimming took off 10 bases at V and 10 bases at J, with 25 bases between the two ends. CDR3 in amino acids: CATSPDFGGFGAFF. As DNA, the CDR3 is TGTGCCACCTCTCCCGATTTTGGGGGTTTCGGAGCTTTCTTT.

This clone appeared once. This chain joins TRBV5-1 and TRBJ2-3; a weak D match, TRBD1 (6 bases). V lost 4 bases and J 0 bases, leaving 15 bases between the germline ends. This CDR3 region has 16 residues. The germline gives CDR1 SGHRS, CDR2 YFSETQ. CDR3 sequence reads: CASSRYGQGSTDTQYF. The CDR3 DNA sequence: TGCGCCAGCAGCCGATATGGGCAGGGGAGCACAGATACGCAGTATTTT. Combining the CDR3 with reference TRBV5-1 and TRBJ2-3 gives the whole variable domain KAGVTQTPRYLIKTRGQQVTLSCSPISGHRSVSWYQQTPGQGLQFLFEYFSETQRNKGNFPGRFSGRQFSNSRSEMNVSTLELGDSALYLCASSRYGQGSTDTQYFGPGTRLTVL.

V is TRBV5-1 and J is TRBJ2-1, with D perhaps TRBD1 (6 bases). The germline CDR1 and CDR2 sequences are SGHRS and YFSETQ. CDR3 length: 13 residues. Trimming took 5 bases from V and 8 from J, leaving 14 bases between them. CDR3 sequence: CASSQGSFYEQFF. Written as DNA, the CDR3 is TGCGCCAGCAGTCAGGGGAGTTTCTATGAGCAGTTCTTC.

The genes are TRBV2 and TRBJ2-1; D not resolved. CDR1 is SNHLY and CDR2 is FYNNEI in the germline V gene. Trimming took off 7 bases at V and 3 bases at J, with 10 bases between the two ends. The CDR3 loop spans 13 amino acids. CDR3 bases: TGTGCCAGCACCCCCATTCTCTACAATGAGCAGTTCTTC. Its translation: CASTPILYNEQFF.

This chain connects TRBV5-1 to TRBJ2-7, with D tentatively TRBD2 (6 bases). Germline CDR1 and CDR2: SGHRS and YFSETQ. The CDR3 runs 15 residues. Trimming removed 4 bases at V and 4 bases at J, with 18 bases between. CDR3 bases: TGCGCCAGCAGCCCCGACCCGGGGGTATCTTACGAGCAGTACTTC. It yields the protein CASSPDPGVSYEQYF.

V and J are TRBV3-1 (or the pseudogene TRBV3-2) and TRBJ2-3, with D unresolved. Germline-derived CDR1 and CDR2 are LGHDT and YNNKEL (reference sequence). The CDR3 sequence is 12 residues long. Deletions cut 5 bases from V and 6 bases from J, with 9 bases between. The CDR3 is CASSFPRDTQYF. CDR3 bases: TGTGCCAGCAGCTTCCCTAGGGATACGCAGTATTTT.